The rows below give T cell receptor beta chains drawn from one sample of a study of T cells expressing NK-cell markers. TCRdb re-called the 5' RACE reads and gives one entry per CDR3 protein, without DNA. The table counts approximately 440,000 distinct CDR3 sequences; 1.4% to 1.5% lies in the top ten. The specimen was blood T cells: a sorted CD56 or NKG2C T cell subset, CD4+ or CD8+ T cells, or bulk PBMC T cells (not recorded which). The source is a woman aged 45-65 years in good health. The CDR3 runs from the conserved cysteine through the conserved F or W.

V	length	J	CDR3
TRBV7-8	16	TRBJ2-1	CASSLAREFGFDEQFF
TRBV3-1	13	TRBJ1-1	CASSHGAQPGAFF
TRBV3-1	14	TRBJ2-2	CASSSGNGIGELFF
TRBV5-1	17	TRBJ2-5	CASTDRLAGGLLWTQYF
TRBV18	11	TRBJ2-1	CASSSKYEQFF
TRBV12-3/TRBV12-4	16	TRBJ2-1	CASTQSRAWAYNEQFF
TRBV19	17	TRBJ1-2	CASRSITGQGILTGYTF
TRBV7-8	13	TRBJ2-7	CASSLVVRGEQYF
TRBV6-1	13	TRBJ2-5	CASTWGGGETQYF
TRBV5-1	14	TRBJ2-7	CASSLGLKAYEQYF
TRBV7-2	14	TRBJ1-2	CASSQSRDVYGYTF
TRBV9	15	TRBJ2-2	CASSVEGSNTGELFF
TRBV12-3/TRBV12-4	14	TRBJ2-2	CASSPGLGGGELFF